The clone carrying this T cell receptor beta chain has only a few counts. Its antigen remains unknown. The sample belongs to a study of blood T cells in healthy people across ages. The study, taken as a whole, reports: Compared with aged donors, long-lived donors showed fewer expanded clones, suggesting selection. Diversity estimates drawn from one million T cells were deemed underestimates. Among T cells, TCR beta diversity per million cells dropped roughly linearly as age rose. Any changes in expanded clonotypes were possibly confounded, as donor CMV status remained unknown.

Germline loops: CDR1 DFQATT, CDR2 SNEGSKA (reference sequence). The CDR3 loop spans 15 amino acids. The germline V and J ends were trimmed by 3 bases and 0 bases, with 14 bases remaining between them. With a J-beta primer mix and a sample-barcoded 5' primer, a second PCR ran about 7 to 12 cycles. In TCRdb, the 5' RACE reads were re-called with MiXCR into one record per CDR3 protein. Here the sample spans 1.8 million or so distinct CDR3 sequences, roughly two fifths being singletons. The TCR comes from a human donor in good health. The specimen sequenced was blood. The chain joins TRBV20-1 to TRBJ1-2; possible D gene TRBD1, 6 bases. The CDR3 here is CSASGQGPPNYGYTF. DNA of the CDR3: TGCAGTGCTAGCGGGCAGGGGCCACCTAACTATGGCTACACCTTC.